Below, 17 T cell receptor beta chains from the same sample are listed, as sequenced in a study of blood T cell repertoires in COVID-19. The assay was immunoSEQ multiplex PCR, and TCRdb's table has in-frame clones only and misses some. The top ten hold 3.1% of the sample, which has tens of thousands of clones, 90% seen once. Specimen: peripheral blood. The receptors shown here come from a human donor in a cohort sampled during active COVID-19.

V usage is TRBV3-1 (or the pseudogene TRBV3-2) and J usage is TRBJ2-1; 8 positions match TRBD2. CDR3 size: 16 residues. The V and J ends lost 1 base and 7 bases, in that order; junction bases with no gene match: 9. Per germline, CDR1 LGHDT and CDR2 YNNKEL (reference sequence). CDR3 coding DNA: TGTGCCAGCAGCCAAGCCAGCGGGGGCAAACTAAATGAGCAGTTCTTC. This sequence encodes CASSQASGGKLNEQFF.

V and J are TRBV28 and TRBJ1-6; D gene ambiguous. Trimming removed 5 bases from V and 3 bases from J, with 5 bases in between. Germline assignment: CDR1 MDHEN and CDR2 SYDVKM. This CDR3 comprises 13 residues. CDR3: CASSDNYNSPLHF. The DNA of the CDR3 is TGTGCCAGCAGTGACAACTATAATTCACCCCTCCACTTT. Full variable domain (outside the CDR3, taken from reference TRBV28 and TRBJ1-6): DVKVTQSSRYLVKRTGEKVFLECVQDMDHENMFWYRQDPGLGLRLIYFSYDVKMKEKGDIPEGYSVSREKKERFSLILESASTNQTSMYLCASSDNYNSPLHFGNGTRLTVT.

The chain couples TRBV18 to TRBJ1-5, with TRBD1 identical over 10 bases. The CDR3 totals 15 residues. In germline, CDR1 is KGHSH, CDR2 LQKENI. Germline trimming cut 6 bases from V and 5 bases from J; bases unmatched to any gene: 7. This CDR3 reads CASSQGQGSDQPQHF. CDR3 DNA sequence: TGTGCCAGCTCGCAGGGACAGGGGAGCGATCAGCCCCAGCATTTT.

J is TRBJ2-2 and V is TRBV6-5; 7 nucleotides line up with TRBD2. The V gene end was trimmed by 1 base and the J gene end by 8 bases; junction bases not matched to a gene: 7. CDR1 and CDR2 (germline): MNHEY, SVGAGI. CDR3 length equals 15 residues. CDR3 nucleotides: TGTGCCAGCAGTTACTTCGGACTAGTTAGTGGGGAGCTGTTTTTT. This translates into CASSYFGLVSGELFF.

This clone was observed a single time. The chain couples TRBV12-3 or TRBV12-4 to TRBJ2-4; 10 bases align to TRBD2. V shed 6 bases and J 5 bases; nucleotides not matched to a gene: 1. The CDR3 consists of 13 residues. CDR3 in DNA: TGTGCCAGCAGAGGACTAGCGGAAAACATTCAGTACTTC. Protein: CASRGLAENIQYF.

In DNA form, the CDR3 reads TGTGCCAGCAGCAATAGCGGGAGGGGGGATACGCAGTATTTT. This translates into CASSNSGRGDTQYF. V usage is TRBV5-4 and J usage is TRBJ2-3; 11 bases agree with TRBD2. CDR1 is SGHNT, CDR2 YYREEE, per germline (reference sequence). Unmatched junction bases numbered 4, after V lost 4 bases and J lost 6 bases. The CDR3 is 14 amino acids.

The rearrangement joins TRBV2 to TRBJ2-4; 10 bases align to TRBD2. CDR3 length equals 17 residues. The J segment lost 0 bases and the V segment lost 8 bases, leaving 10 bases of the junction unmatched. Germline V gene sequence: CDR1 SNHLY, CDR2 FYNNEI. CDR3 residues: CASDGLAGERAKNIQYF. The CDR3 DNA is TGTGCCAGCGACGGGCTAGCGGGAGAACGAGCCAAAAACATTCAGTACTTC.

The J gene is TRBJ2-2, the V gene TRBV24-1, with TRBD1 identical over 7 bases. V lost 4 bases and J lost 2; bases outside the gene matches: 9. The germline CDR1 and CDR2 sequences are KGHDR and SFDVKD. This CDR3 contains 17 residues. CDR3 coding DNA: TGTGCCACCAGTGACACCACAGGGGACCCTAACACCGGGGAGCTGTTTTTT. Its translation is CATSDTTGDPNTGELFF.

The V call is TRBV5-1, the J call TRBJ2-7; 13 bases match TRBD2. The CDR3 is 15 amino acids. J was trimmed by 7 bases and V by 4 bases; bases with no gene match: 8. Germline V gene data show CDR1 as SGHRS and CDR2 as YFSETQ. The CDR3 reads CASSLGLAGVGEQYF. The CDR3 DNA sequence: TGCGCCAGCAGCCTAGGACTAGCGGGAGTTGGGGAGCAGTACTTC.

The chain uses TRBV9 and TRBJ1-1; perhaps TRBD1 as D (6 bases). The length of the CDR3 is 14 residues. Trimming shortened V by 3 bases and J by 3 bases, and 12 bases separated the two germline ends. CDR1 SGDLS and CDR2 YYNGEE come from the germline V gene. CDR3 nucleotide sequence: TGTGCCAGCAGCGCCTTACAGGGTTACACTGAAGCTTTCTTT. It specifies CASSALQGYTEAFF.

The chain has TRBV5-6 and TRBJ2-7, with D maybe TRBD1 (5 bases). Germline V CDR1 and CDR2: SGHDT, YYEEEE. CDR3 length: 14 amino acids. Trimming took off 1 base at V and 4 bases at J, with 12 bases between the two ends. The CDR3: CASSLYRGRYEQYF. CDR3 in DNA: TGTGCCAGCAGCTTGTATAGGGGTAGGTACGAGCAGTACTTC.

This sequence joins TRBV18 and TRBJ2-7; D not certain. This CDR3 contains 12 residues. The V end lost 3 bases, the J end lost 0 bases, and 3 bases lay between the germline ends. The germline V gene encodes CDR1 KGHSH and CDR2 LQKENI. CDR3 bases: TGTGCCAGCTCACCTAGCTCCTACGAGCAGTACTTC. Translating gives CASSPSSYEQYF.

This rearrangement joins TRBV15 to TRBJ2-7; D possibly corresponds to TRBD1 (6 bases). V was cut by 0 bases and J by 6 bases, with 15 bases left in between. The CDR3 runs 15 residues. Germline CDR1 LNHNV, CDR2 YYDKDF (reference sequence). The CDR3 DNA is TGTGCCACCAGCAGAGATGGGTCAGGGGAGACCGAGCAGTACTTC. This gives the protein CATSRDGSGETEQYF.

This chain joins TRBV18 and TRBJ1-1; TRBD1 aligns across 7 bases. The CDR3 loop spans 13 amino acids. With V trimmed by 1 base and J by 6 bases, 2 bases remained unmatched. From germline, CDR1 is KGHSH and CDR2 LQKENI. CDR3 amino acids: CASSPQGTAEAFF. In nucleotides, the CDR3 is TGTGCCAGCTCACCACAGGGGACAGCTGAAGCTTTCTTT.

The chain uses TRBV6-4 and TRBJ2-1; D gene uncertain. The CDR3 length is 14 residues. Germline assignment: CDR1 MRHNA and CDR2 SNTAGT. Written as DNA, the CDR3 is TGTGCATCCAGGAAGAGCCTCTCCTACAATGAGCAGTTCTTC. It translates to CASRKSLSYNEQFF.

This clone was observed a handful of times. The gene calls are TRBV27 and TRBJ1-2; D possibly corresponds to TRBD1 (5 bases). CDR3 length equals 12 residues. The V and J ends lost 4 bases and 4 bases respectively, with 7 bases between them. Germline lookup yields CDR1 MNHEY and CDR2 SMNVEV (reference sequence). CDR3: CASSSGGYGYTF. The CDR3 region has the DNA TGTGCCAGCAGTTCCGGGGGCTATGGCTACACCTTC.

The chain has TRBV28 and TRBJ1-3; TRBD1 aligns across 9 bases. The CDR3 covers 17 residues. The V and J ends lost 2 bases and 1 base, in that order; junction bases with no gene match: 6. Germline values: CDR1 MDHEN, CDR2 SYDVKM. The CDR3: CASSLALGTGSGNTIYF. The CDR3 DNA follows: TGTGCCAGCAGTTTAGCCCTCGGGACAGGGTCTGGAAACACCATATATTTT.